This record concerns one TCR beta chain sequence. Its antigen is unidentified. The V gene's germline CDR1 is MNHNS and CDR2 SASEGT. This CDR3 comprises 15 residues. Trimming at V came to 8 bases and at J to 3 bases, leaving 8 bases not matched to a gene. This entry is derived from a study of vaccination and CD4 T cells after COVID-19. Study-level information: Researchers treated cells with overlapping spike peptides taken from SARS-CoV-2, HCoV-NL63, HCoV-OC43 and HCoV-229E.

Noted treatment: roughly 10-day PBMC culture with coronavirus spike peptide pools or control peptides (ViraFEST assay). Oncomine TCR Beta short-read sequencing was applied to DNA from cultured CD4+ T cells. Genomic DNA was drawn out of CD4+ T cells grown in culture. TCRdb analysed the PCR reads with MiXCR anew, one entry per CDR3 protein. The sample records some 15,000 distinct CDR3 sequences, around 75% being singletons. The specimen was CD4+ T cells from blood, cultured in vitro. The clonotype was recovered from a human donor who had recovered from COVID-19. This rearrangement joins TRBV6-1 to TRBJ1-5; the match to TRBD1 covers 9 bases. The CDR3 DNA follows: TGTGCCAGCCGCACCGGGACAGGGAACAATCAGCCCCAGCATTTT. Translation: CASRTGTGNNQPQHF.